This note documents a single T cell receptor (beta chain) sequence. Its matching antigen is unknown. TCRdb's copy holds only in-frame clones and misses some; the assay was immunoSEQ multiplex PCR. The sample includes thousands of clones, about 89% of them seen just once. The time point here: cycle 4 day 1 (C4D1), after six to seven weeks of nivolumab. Every patient was affected by relapse after autologous stem cell transplantation, while exposure to brentuximab vedotin was not uniform. Out of thawed PBMCs, magnetic negative selection purified CD4+ T cells. This sample stems from a study of PD-1 blockade in classical Hodgkin lymphoma. The wider study: Administration of nivolumab to patients was at 3 mg/kg intravenously every 2 weeks. Study-wide results and caveats: Significant TCR diversity gains by C4D1 occurred in CD4+ but not CD8+ cells. Newly diagnosed patients were reported to start with lower TCR diversity than healthy donors.

The specimen was CD4+ T cells from blood, collected before the fourth cycle of nivolumab. The sequence was obtained from a human donor with classical Hodgkin lymphoma.

This CDR3 is CASSRAGVEQFF. The DNA for the CDR3 is TGTGCCAGCAGTAGAGCGGGAGTTGAGCAGTTCTTC. V and J are TRBV2 and TRBJ2-1; 8 bases are a match to TRBD2. The V gene end was trimmed by 5 bases and the J gene end by 9 bases; junction bases not matched to a gene: 3. The CDR3 has 12 amino acids. The V gene's germline CDR1 is SNHLY and CDR2 FYNNEI. Looking up the rest from reference TRBV2 and TRBJ2-1 gives the full variable domain: EPEVTQTPSHQVTQMGQEVILRCVPISNHLYFYWYRQILGQKVEFLVSFYNNEISEKSEIFDDQFSVERPDGSNFTLKIRSTKLEDSAMYFCASSRAGVEQFFGPGTRLTVL.